This entry describes one T cell receptor beta chain. Its antigen is currently unknown. This record belongs to a study of a mutant IDH1 vaccine in newly diagnosed glioma. In germline, CDR1 is SGHVS, CDR2 FQNEAQ. V was trimmed by 5 bases and J by 3 bases, leaving 13 bases between them. This CDR3 region has 15 residues. The time point was: week 35, safety follow-up. Alongside topical imiquimod, each dose of vaccine comprised 300 ug of mutant IDH1 20-mer peptide. TCRdb's table, derived via immunoSEQ multiplex PCR, lists solely in-frame clones and lacks some. Here the sample spans approximately 62,000 clones, 80% to 85% being singletons.

The chain is built from TRBV7-8 and TRBJ2-2, with D tentatively TRBD1 (6 bases). The input for sequencing was PBMCs, taken from a glioma patient whose treatment included an IDH1 peptide vaccine. This clonotype was sampled from a man younger than 45 with glioma. Here the CDR3 reads CASSVQGMDTGELFF. CDR3 in DNA: TGTGCCAGCAGCGTACAGGGTATGGACACCGGGGAGCTGTTTTTT.